A selection of T cell receptor beta chains follows, all from one sample in a study of T cells in Graves' hyperthyroidism and ophthalmopathy. MiXCR, applied by TCRdb to the multiplex PCR reads, yields one record per CDR3 protein. The sample contains approximately 510,000 distinct CDR3 sequences, about 46% of which appear only once. Input material: peripheral blood or thyroid tissue (not recorded which). These receptors were taken from an adult woman with Graves' disease, either hyperthyroidism or ophthalmopathy (not recorded which). Both conserved end residues are part of each CDR3. Each record gives: V gene, J gene, clone size, CDR3 protein. Some rows have no size entry. The others give once, few or many, or a class for an expanded clone.

V: TRBV2; J: TRBJ1-2; size: NA; CDR3: CASSTRISYGYTF
V: TRBV7-9; J: TRBJ1-1; size: many; CDR3: CASSLMEAEAFF
V: TRBV5-1; J: TRBJ1-5; size: once; CDR3: CASSSETEYYQPQHF
V: TRBV6-1; J: TRBJ2-7; size: few; CDR3: CASSSRQGNANEQYF
V: TRBV2; J: TRBJ2-7; size: NA; CDR3: CASSQTSEGYEQYF
V: TRBV12-3/TRBV12-4; J: TRBJ1-1; size: few; CDR3: CASRWSGGAFF
V: TRBV5-5; J: TRBJ2-7; size: many; CDR3: CASRDGLARFDEQYF
V: TRBV29-1; J: TRBJ1-2; size: NA; CDR3: CTQTDHYGYTF
V: TRBV14; J: TRBJ2-7; size: NA; CDR3: CASSQFDSGAYEQYF
V: TRBV9; J: TRBJ1-2; size: NA; CDR3: CASRIGPPNYGYTF
V: TRBV5-6; J: TRBJ1-1; size: NA; CDR3: CASHPISGATAFF
V: TRBV14; J: TRBJ2-2; size: NA; CDR3: CASSQGRGTGELFF
V: TRBV29-1; J: TRBJ1-2; size: many; CDR3: CSARFRFNYGYTF
V: TRBV28; J: TRBJ1-3; size: few; CDR3: CASSSEGVSGNTIYF
V: TRBV5-6; J: TRBJ2-2; size: many; CDR3: CASSFDYTGELFF
V: TRBV12-3/TRBV12-4; J: TRBJ2-7; size: many; CDR3: CASSPSSGGGFWGEQYF
V: TRBV5-8; J: TRBJ2-7; size: many; CDR3: CASSLDFSVYEQYF
V: TRBV7-8; J: TRBJ1-5; size: many; CDR3: CASSLGDPGNQPQHF
V: TRBV12-3/TRBV12-4; J: TRBJ1-1; size: NA; CDR3: CASSWTGGRTEAFF
V: TRBV12-3/TRBV12-4; J: TRBJ1-5; size: NA; CDR3: CASSRGTESNQPQHF
V: TRBV5-4; J: TRBJ2-3; size: few; CDR3: CASSLTGPGTDTQYF
V: TRBV10-3; J: TRBJ1-2; size: once; CDR3: CAISFQGRGYTF
V: TRBV30; J: TRBJ2-5; size: NA; CDR3: CAWDGTVQLETQYF
V: TRBV20-1; J: TRBJ2-7; size: many; CDR3: CSATPLNREGYEQYF
V: TRBV2; J: TRBJ1-2; size: NA; CDR3: CASSLSDGYGYTF
V: TRBV10-3; J: TRBJ1-5; size: NA; CDR3: CASTLSIDSNQPQHF
V: TRBV10-2; J: TRBJ1-5; size: NA; CDR3: CASSESREGIQPQHF
V: TRBV7-3; J: TRBJ1-1; size: NA; CDR3: CASSFWGGTEAFF